One and the same sample provided the 12 T cell receptor beta chains below, sequenced in a study of blood T cell repertoires in COVID-19. Using immunoSEQ multiplex PCR, the repertoire was profiled, and TCRdb retains in-frame clones only, with some absent. This table has about 84,000 clones, 70% to 80% appearing once. The material sequenced was peripheral blood. These TCRs come from a man between 45 and 60 years old with active or convalescent COVID-19.

V and J are TRBV4-2 and TRBJ1-4; D is uncertain. Germline CDR1 reads LGHNA; CDR2 reads YNFKEQ. The CDR3 covers 18 residues. V dropped 0 bases and J dropped 0 bases, with 14 bases sitting between them. The CDR3 sequence is CASSQERQRAATNEKLFF. The CDR3 coding sequence is TGTGCCAGCAGCCAAGAGCGCCAGAGGGCTGCAACTAATGAAAAACTGTTTTTT.

This clone has only one observation. This chain links TRBV6-5 with TRBJ1-6; D is possibly TRBD1 (6 bases). V gave up 0 bases and J gave up 8 bases, with 11 bases separating them. The CDR3 has 15 residues. CDR1 is MNHEY, CDR2 SVGAGI, per germline. The CDR3 bases are TGTGCCAGCAGTTACTCCGAACAGGGTTATTCACCCCTCCACTTT. This gives the protein CASSYSEQGYSPLHF.

V is TRBV6-5 and J is TRBJ2-7; possible D gene TRBD1, 5 bases. Germline assignment: CDR1 MNHEY and CDR2 SVGAGI. The CDR3 runs 15 residues. V lost 7 bases to trimming and J lost 2 bases, with 18 bases between them. CDR3 bases: TGTGCCAGCATATTAGACCGGGCCAGGGCCTACGAGCAGTACTTC. Translation gives CASILDRARAYEQYF.

This clone was seen just once. The J gene is TRBJ2-7, the V gene TRBV5-4; TRBD2 matches 7 bases. The germline CDR1 and CDR2 sequences are SGHNT and YYREEE (reference sequence). The CDR3 has 13 amino acids. Trimming took 4 bases from V and 10 from J; bases not matched to a gene: 11. CDR3 DNA: TGTGCCAGCAGCCCCACCGGGACTACGCTTCAGTACTTC. This translates into CASSPTGTTLQYF.

The V and J genes are TRBV9 and TRBJ1-4; D might be TRBD1 (5 bases). The CDR3 has 16 residues. The germline CDR1 and CDR2 sequences are SGDLS and YYNGEE. Trimming took 0 bases from V and 10 from J, leaving 19 bases between them. The CDR3 here is CASSVGGGPGWTKLFF. The CDR3 DNA reads as TGTGCCAGCAGCGTAGGGGGGGGACCTGGGTGGACAAAACTGTTTTTT.

This sequence joins TRBV3-1 (or the pseudogene TRBV3-2) and TRBJ1-2, with D unclear. The V gene's germline CDR1 is LGHDT and CDR2 YNNKEL (reference sequence). V was pared by 3 bases and J by 3 bases, with 14 bases between. The CDR3 loop spans 15 amino acids. DNA of the CDR3: TGTGCCAGCAGCCAGCGAGGGTGGAGGGACTATGGCTACACCTTC. It translates to CASSQRGWRDYGYTF.

This clone was recorded once. V gene TRBV18 combines with J gene TRBJ2-7, with a possible D match to TRBD1 (6 bases). Trimming removed 6 bases at V and 5 bases at J, with 17 bases between. CDR1 and CDR2 (germline): KGHSH, LQKENI. The length of the CDR3 is 14 residues. Here the CDR3 reads CASSPQGLADEQYF. CDR3 nucleotides: TGTGCCAGCTCCCCTCAGGGGCTTGCGGACGAGCAGTACTTC.

This rearrangement joins TRBV15 to TRBJ2-1, with a tentative D call TRBD2 (5 bases). There are 15 residues in the CDR3. The V end was cut by 1 base, the J end by 3 bases, with 10 bases between. Germline V gene lookup returns CDR1 LNHNV and CDR2 YYDKDF (reference sequence). The CDR3 here is CATSRAVRVYNEQFF. CDR3 bases: TGTGCCACCAGCAGAGCGGTGCGGGTCTACAATGAGCAGTTCTTC.

V and J are TRBV29-1 and TRBJ2-2, with D perhaps TRBD2 (5 bases). Germline V gene sequence: CDR1 SQVTM, CDR2 ANQGSEA. The length of the CDR3 is 14 residues. The germline V and J ends were trimmed by 1 base and 7 bases, with 13 bases remaining between them. CDR3 DNA: TGCAGCGTTGAAGTTTTGGGAGCGGACGGGGAGCTGTTTTTT. This encodes CSVEVLGADGELFF.

The V gene is TRBV7-2, the J gene TRBJ2-5, with D unclear. Between the trimmed V and J ends, which lost 4 bases and 2 bases, there was a span of 8 bases. Germline values: CDR1 SGHTA, CDR2 FQGNSA. This CDR3 is 13 amino acids long. The CDR3 protein is CASSSREQETQYF. As DNA, the CDR3 is TGTGCCAGCAGCTCCCGCGAGCAAGAGACCCAGTACTTC.

In this sample, this clone turned up once. The chain is built from TRBV6-5 and TRBJ2-3; D is undetermined. Germline CDR1 reads MNHEY; CDR2 reads SVGAGI. The CDR3 is made up of 14 amino acids. V dropped 5 bases and J dropped 7 bases, with 16 bases sitting between them. CDR3 coding DNA: TGTGCCAGCAGTCTCGACACCCCGTATTATACGCAGTATTTT. This encodes CASSLDTPYYTQYF.

The chain uses TRBV5-1 and TRBJ2-1; 8 nucleotides line up with TRBD2. The CDR3 is 15 residues long. CDR1 is SGHRS, CDR2 YFSETQ, per germline. Trimming removed 2 bases from V and 5 bases from J; junction bases left unmatched: 6. CDR3 in DNA: TGCGCCAGCAGCTTAGGGCCGGGGGGGCACAATGAGCAGTTCTTC. This sequence encodes CASSLGPGGHNEQFF.